This TCR beta chain appears in the sequencing data of a study of blood T cell repertoires in COVID-19. Looking at the study overall: Samples came from the United States, Italy and Spain, spanning acute and convalescent COVID-19. T cells, B-cell-depleted T cells, or PBMCs supplied cDNA or gDNA.

J was trimmed by 5 bases and V by 5 bases; bases with no gene match: 6. CDR3 size: 15 residues. CDR1 is SGHVS, CDR2 FQNEAQ, per germline. Generated by immunoSEQ multiplex PCR, the TCRdb table keeps only in-frame clones and is missing some. In the table there are about 200,000 clones, 80% to 95% of which are singletons. The receptor was isolated from a man aged 50-60 years with acute or convalescent COVID-19. The chain combines TRBV7-8 with TRBJ2-5; 12 nucleotides line up with TRBD2. Source material: peripheral blood. As DNA, the CDR3 is TGTGCCAGCAGCGCGACTAGCGGGGGACTCGAGACCCAGTACTTC. Its translation: CASSATSGGLETQYF.